The sequence of this T cell receptor (beta chain) was determined in a study of shared clonotypes between healthy human individuals. The naive CD8 fraction comprised CD45RO-negative cells positively selected for CCR7 and excluded terminally differentiated effector memory CD45RA+ cells. Here immunoSEQ multiplex PCR was the method, and the copy in TCRdb shows in-frame clones only, minus some. The table lists roughly 590,000 clones, roughly 95% of them singletons. The CDR3 is 18 amino acids. With 7 bases removed from V and 4 bases from J, the gap between germline ends came to 28 bases. Germline-derived CDR1 and CDR2 are SGHNT and YYREEE (reference sequence).

The receptor was derived from a woman in her thirties in good health. The J gene is TRBJ2-3, the V gene TRBV5-4, with a possible D match to TRBD2 (6 bases). Sequencing input: naive CD8+ T cells sorted from blood. CDR3 sequence (DNA): TGTGCCAGCTGCAGAGGAGCGGGCAACATACAAAGCCCAGATACGCAGTATTTT. Protein: CASCRGAGNIQSPDTQYF.